This T cell receptor (beta chain) is from a study of cytomegalovirus exposure and HLA in healthy donors. Notes on this clone: Its antigen is undetermined.

The study's findings and limits: In vitro experiments confirmed that three CMV-associated chains were specific for CMV antigens. Associated with cytomegalovirus, according to the listing, were 150 to 200 TCR beta chains. Reports showed the classifier diagnosing cytomegalovirus status with high specificity and sensitivity. The dataset shows that most TCR sequences were rare, while some public TCRs occurred in many donors.

Profiling relied on immunoSEQ multiplex PCR, and the TCRdb table lists in-frame clones only, not all of them. Altogether about 150,000 clones are present, approximately 90% being singletons, with the ten largest covering about 0.7%. CDR1 and CDR2 (germline): MGHRA, YSYEKL. V lost 6 bases and J lost 4; bases outside the gene matches: 12. The CDR3 has 16 amino acids. This clonotype was obtained from a man younger than 30 in good health and CMV-seronegative. The rearrangement uses TRBV4-1 and TRBJ2-3; 8 bases line up with TRBD2. Sequencing was performed on PBMCs. In DNA, the CDR3 is TGCGCCAGCAGAGAGCGGGAGATGGGGGCCGCAGATACGCAGTATTTT. Translation gives CASREREMGAADTQYF.